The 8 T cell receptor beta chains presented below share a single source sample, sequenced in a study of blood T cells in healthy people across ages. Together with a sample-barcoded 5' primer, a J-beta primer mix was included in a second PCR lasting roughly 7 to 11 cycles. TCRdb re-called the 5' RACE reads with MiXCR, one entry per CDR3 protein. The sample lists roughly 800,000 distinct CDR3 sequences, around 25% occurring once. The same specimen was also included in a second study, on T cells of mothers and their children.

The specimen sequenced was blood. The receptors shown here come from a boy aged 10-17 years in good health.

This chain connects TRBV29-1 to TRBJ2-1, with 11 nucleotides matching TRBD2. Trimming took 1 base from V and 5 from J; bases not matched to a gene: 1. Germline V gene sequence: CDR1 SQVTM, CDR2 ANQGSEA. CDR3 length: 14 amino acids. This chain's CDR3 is CSVEGLAGHNEQFF. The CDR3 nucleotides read TGCAGCGTTGAAGGACTAGCGGGGCACAATGAGCAGTTCTTC.

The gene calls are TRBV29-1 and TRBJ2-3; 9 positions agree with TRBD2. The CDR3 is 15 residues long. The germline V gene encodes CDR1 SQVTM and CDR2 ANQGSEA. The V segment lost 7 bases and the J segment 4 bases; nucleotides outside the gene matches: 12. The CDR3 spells CSARGGSGSPDTQYF. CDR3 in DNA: TGCAGCGCTCGCGGGGGTAGCGGGAGTCCAGATACGCAGTATTTT.

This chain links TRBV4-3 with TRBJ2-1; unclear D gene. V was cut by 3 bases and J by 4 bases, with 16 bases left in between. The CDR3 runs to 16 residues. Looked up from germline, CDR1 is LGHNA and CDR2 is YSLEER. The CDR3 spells CASSHGLAEIYNEQFF. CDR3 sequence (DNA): TGCGCCAGCAGCCACGGATTGGCAGAGATATACAATGAGCAGTTCTTC.

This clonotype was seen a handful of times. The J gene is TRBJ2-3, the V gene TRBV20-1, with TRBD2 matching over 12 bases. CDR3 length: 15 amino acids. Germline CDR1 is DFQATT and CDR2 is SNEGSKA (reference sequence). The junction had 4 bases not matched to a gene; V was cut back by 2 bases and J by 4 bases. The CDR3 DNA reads TGCAGTGCTAGACTGAGACTAGCGGGAGCAGATACGCAGTATTTT. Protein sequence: CSARLRLAGADTQYF.

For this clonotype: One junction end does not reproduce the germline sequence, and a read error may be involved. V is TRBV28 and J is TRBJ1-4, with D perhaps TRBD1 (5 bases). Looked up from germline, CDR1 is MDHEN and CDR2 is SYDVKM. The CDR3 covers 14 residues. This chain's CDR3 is CASGDGPTNEKLFF. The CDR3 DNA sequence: TGTGCCAGTGGGGACGGGCCAACTAATGAGAAACTGTTTTTT.

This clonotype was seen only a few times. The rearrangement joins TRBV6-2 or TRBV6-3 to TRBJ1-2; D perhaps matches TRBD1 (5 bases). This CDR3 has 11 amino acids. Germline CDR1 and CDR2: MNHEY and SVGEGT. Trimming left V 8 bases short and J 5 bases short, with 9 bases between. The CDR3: CASYQGYGYTF. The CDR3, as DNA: TGTGCCAGCTACCAGGGATATGGCTACACCTTC.

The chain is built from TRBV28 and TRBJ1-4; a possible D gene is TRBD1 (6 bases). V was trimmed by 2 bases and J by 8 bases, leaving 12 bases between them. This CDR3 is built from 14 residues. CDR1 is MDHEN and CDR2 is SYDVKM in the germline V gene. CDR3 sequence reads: CASSLQQGEEKLFF. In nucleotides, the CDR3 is TGTGCCAGCAGTTTACAACAGGGTGAGGAAAAACTGTTTTTT.

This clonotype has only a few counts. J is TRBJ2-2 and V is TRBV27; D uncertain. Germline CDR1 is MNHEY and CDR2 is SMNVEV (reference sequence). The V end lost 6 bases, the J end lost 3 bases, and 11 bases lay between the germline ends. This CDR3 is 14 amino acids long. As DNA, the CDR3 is TGTGCCAGCAGCCCATTAGACTACACCGGGGAGCTGTTTTTT. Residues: CASSPLDYTGELFF.